Each of the 22 T cell receptor beta chains below was sequenced from the same sample in a study of Ad26.COV2.S vaccination and SARS-CoV-2 variants. Treatment described: 15 to 20 received Ad26.COV2.S at low or high dose, single or two shots; 5 received placebo; per-sample allocation not given. Vaccine and placebo recipients were sampled on day 63 after the first injection. Only in-frame clones appear in the TCRdb table, and some are missing; sequencing was by immunoSEQ multiplex PCR. The sample has 500,000 or so clones; 89% are singletons. This material consisted of peripheral blood, taken in a trial of Ad26.COV2.S vaccine versus placebo. Source of these receptors: a person aged 18 to 65 who received the Ad26.COV2.S COVID-19 vaccine or a placebo.

The rearrangement joins TRBV6-2 or TRBV6-3 to TRBJ2-7; no clear D. V was trimmed by 6 bases and J by 0 bases, leaving 15 bases between them. The CDR3 is made up of 15 amino acids. The germline CDR1 and CDR2 sequences are MNHEY and SVGEGT. The CDR3 spells CASSRGDVYSYEQYV. In DNA, the CDR3 is TGTGCCAGCAGCCGCGGAGACGTCTACTCCTACGAGCAGTACGTC.

CDR3 loop: CSASTSGRTDTQYF. CDR3 sequence (DNA): TGCAGTGCTAGTACTAGCGGCCGCACAGATACGCAGTATTTT. This chain uses TRBV20-1 with TRBJ2-3, with 8 nucleotides matching TRBD2. The CDR3 is made up of 14 amino acids. From germline, CDR1 is DFQATT and CDR2 SNEGSKA (reference sequence). V shed 3 bases and J 1 base; nucleotides not matched to a gene: 3.

This clone showed up just a few times. This chain joins TRBV2 and TRBJ1-1; D is possibly TRBD1 (6 bases). CDR1 is SNHLY, CDR2 FYNNEI, per germline. The CDR3 covers 11 residues. V was trimmed by 7 bases and J by 4 bases, leaving 7 bases between them. Here the CDR3 reads CASTQGTEAFF. In DNA, the CDR3 is TGTGCCAGCACACAGGGCACTGAAGCTTTCTTT.

This chain links TRBV10-2 with TRBJ1-2, with 9 nucleotides matching TRBD1. Germline CDR1 WSHSY, CDR2 SAAADI. With V trimmed by 9 bases and J by 4 bases, 6 bases remained unmatched. This CDR3 contains 13 residues. CDR3 in amino acids: CASKQGAIYGYTF. The CDR3 nucleotides read TGCGCCAGTAAACAGGGGGCGATCTATGGCTACACCTTC.

This chain joins TRBV18 and TRBJ2-5; no clear D. V was clipped by 6 bases and J by 4 bases, with 6 bases between them. Germline-derived CDR1 and CDR2 are KGHSH and LQKENI. The CDR3 is made up of 11 amino acids. The CDR3 DNA reads TGTGCCAGCTCGTTCAGAGAGACCCAGTACTTC. This codes for CASSFRETQYF. The full variable domain, completed using reference TRBV18 and TRBJ2-5, is NAGVMQNPRHLVRRRGQEARLRCSPMKGHSHVYWYRQLPEEGLKFMVYLQKENIIDESGMPKERFSAEFPKEGPSILRIQQVVRGDSAAYFCASSFRETQYFGPGTRLLVL.

The V gene is TRBV27, the J gene TRBJ1-5, with D hard to call. V lost 0 bases to trimming and J lost 7 bases, with 10 bases between them. CDR3 length: 14 amino acids. Per germline, CDR1 MNHEY and CDR2 SMNVEV (reference sequence). This CDR3 is CASSLSSGHQPQHF. The CDR3 nucleotides read TGTGCCAGCAGTTTATCCTCAGGTCACCAGCCCCAGCATTTT.

The CDR3 region has the DNA TGTGCCAGCAACCTCCCGTCGGGGGAACTGTTTTTT. Translated, it gives CASNLPSGELFF. V and J are TRBV6-6 and TRBJ1-4; a possible D gene is TRBD1 (5 bases). Trimming removed 7 bases from V and 12 bases from J, with 15 bases in between. From germline, CDR1 is MNHNY and CDR2 SVGAGI (reference sequence). The length of the CDR3 is 12 residues.

The count of this clone is one. The V and J genes are TRBV7-2 and TRBJ1-2, with D maybe TRBD1 (5 bases). The CDR3 loop spans 14 amino acids. Deletions cut 1 base from V and 6 bases from J, with 12 bases between. Germline V gene sequence: CDR1 SGHTA, CDR2 FQGNSA. The CDR3 region is CASSLGGVQDGYTF. DNA of the CDR3: TGTGCCAGCAGCTTAGGGGGGGTTCAGGATGGCTACACCTTC.

The V gene is TRBV6-2 or TRBV6-3, the J gene TRBJ2-5; unclear D gene. This CDR3 contains 14 residues. CDR1 is MNHEY and CDR2 is SVGEGT in the germline V gene. The ends were cut back, 6 bases at V and 7 bases at J, with 18 bases in the middle. CDR3 region: CASSSHLSEMTQYF. CDR3 coding DNA: TGTGCCAGCAGCTCCCACCTATCCGAGATGACCCAGTACTTC.

J is TRBJ1-2 and V is TRBV5-1; D is ambiguous. The germline V gene encodes CDR1 SGHRS and CDR2 YFSETQ. V gave up 4 bases and J gave up 6 bases, with 16 bases separating them. The CDR3 loop spans 14 amino acids. The CDR3 loop reads CASSLEVIQNGYTF. DNA of the CDR3: TGCGCCAGCAGCCTAGAAGTTATCCAAAATGGCTACACCTTC. The full variable domain, completed using reference TRBV5-1 and TRBJ1-2, is KAGVTQTPRYLIKTRGQQVTLSCSPISGHRSVSWYQQTPGQGLQFLFEYFSETQRNKGNFPGRFSGRQFSNSRSEMNVSTLELGDSALYLCASSLEVIQNGYTFGSGTRLTVV.

CDR3 bases: TGTGCCAGCAGCCTGACAGGGGTTAGCAATCAGCCCCAGCATTTT. It yields the protein CASSLTGVSNQPQHF. The chain uses TRBV11-2 and TRBJ1-5; 8 bases fit TRBD1. There are 15 residues in the CDR3. Trimming cost V 5 bases and J 0 bases; bases outside gene matches: 3. Germline V CDR1 and CDR2: SGHAT, FQNNGV.

The rearrangement links TRBV13 to TRBJ1-5, with TRBD1 as a possible D gene (6 bases). V dropped 0 bases and J dropped 5 bases, with 11 bases sitting between them. The CDR3 is 15 residues long. CDR1 is PRHDT and CDR2 is FYEKMQ in the germline V gene (reference sequence). CDR3 sequence (DNA): TGTGCCAGCAGCTTAGGAGGGGGGGATTATCAGCCCCAGCATTTT. Encoded protein: CASSLGGGDYQPQHF. The full variable domain, in which reference TRBV13 and TRBJ1-5 provide the parts outside the CDR3, is AAGVIQSPRHLIKEKRETATLKCYPIPRHDTVYWYQQGPGQDPQFLISFYEKMQSDKGSIPDRFSAQQFSDYHSELNMSSLELGDSALYFCASSLGGGDYQPQHFGDGTRLSIL.

The chain has TRBV2 and TRBJ2-6; no clear D gene. The length of the CDR3 is 13 residues. The germline V and J ends were trimmed by 6 bases and 2 bases, with 5 bases remaining between them. CDR1 SNHLY and CDR2 FYNNEI come from the germline V gene. CDR3 region: CASRDTGANVLTF. The CDR3 nucleotides are TGTGCCAGCAGGGATACTGGGGCCAACGTCCTGACTTTC.

This sequence joins TRBV4-3 and TRBJ2-3, with 11 nucleotides matching TRBD2. Germline CDR1 and CDR2: LGHNA and YSLEER. The CDR3 consists of 17 residues. J gave up 1 base and V 0 bases, and 3 bases lay outside the gene matches. CDR3 DNA sequence: TGCGCCAGCAGCCAAGATCCTAGCGGGGGGCGCACAGATACGCAGTATTTT. The encoded protein is CASSQDPSGGRTDTQYF.

The chain is built from TRBV7-2 and TRBJ2-2, with D hard to call. The CDR3 covers 15 residues. V was cut by 1 base and J by 5 bases, with 11 bases left in between. Germline CDR1 and CDR2: SGHTA and FQGNSA. The CDR3 spells CASSLVHVPTGELFF. For the CDR3, the DNA is TGTGCCAGCAGCTTAGTCCACGTACCGACCGGGGAGCTGTTTTTT.

This clone appeared once. CDR3 nucleotide sequence: TGTGCCATCAGTGAGTCGTACGTTCTTCTGGAGGAAAAACTGTTTTTT. It translates to CAISESYVLLEEKLFF. The genes are TRBV10-3 and TRBJ1-4, with D unclear. Germline V gene lookup returns CDR1 ENHRY and CDR2 SYGVKD. The V end was cut by 0 bases, the J end by 8 bases, with 16 bases between. This CDR3 region has 16 residues.

The V gene is TRBV5-4, the J gene TRBJ2-7; TRBD2 matches 9 bases. CDR1 and CDR2 from the germline V gene are SGHNT and YYREEE (reference sequence). Trimming cost V 3 bases and J 4 bases; bases outside gene matches: 17. This CDR3 is built from 18 residues. The chain's CDR3 is CASSSRTFPAGGSYEQYF. CDR3 in DNA: TGTGCCAGCAGCTCGAGAACCTTCCCAGCGGGGGGCTCTTACGAGCAGTACTTC.

V is TRBV5-4 and J is TRBJ1-2; no clear D. Germline CDR1 SGHNT, CDR2 YYREEE (reference sequence). This CDR3 has 14 residues. Between the trimmed V and J ends, which lost 0 bases and 7 bases, there was a span of 13 bases. The CDR3 DNA reads as TGTGCCAGCAGCTTGGTTCCCGACCTGTCTGGCTACACCTTC. Translation: CASSLVPDLSGYTF. The variable domain in full, with the rest retrieved from reference TRBV5-4 and TRBJ1-2, is ETGVTQSPTHLIKTRGQQVTLRCSSQSGHNTVSWYQQALGQGPQFIFQYYREEENGRGNFPPRFSGLQFPNYSSELNVNALELDDSALYLCASSLVPDLSGYTFGSGTRLTVV.

The chain carries TRBV5-8 and TRBJ1-5; no clear D. Germline V gene data show CDR1 as SGHTS and CDR2 as YDEGEE. Trimming took off 3 bases at V and 4 bases at J, with 11 bases between the two ends. The CDR3 totals 14 residues. CDR3 residues: CASSSSPWNQPQHF. As DNA, the CDR3 is TGTGCCAGCAGCTCCTCACCCTGGAATCAGCCCCAGCATTTT.

V gene TRBV5-1 combines with J gene TRBJ2-3; a weak D match, TRBD2 (6 bases). Germline V CDR1 and CDR2: SGHRS, YFSETQ. V was cut by 4 bases and J by 6 bases, with 12 bases left in between. CDR3 size: 13 residues. DNA of the CDR3: TGCGCCAGCAGCCAAATAGCGGAGGATACGCAGTATTTT. This sequence encodes CASSQIAEDTQYF.

The rearrangement joins TRBV5-5 to TRBJ2-7; D gene ambiguous. This CDR3 spans 15 amino acids. The germline gives CDR1 SGHKS, CDR2 YYEKEE (reference sequence). Deletions cut 3 bases from V and 2 bases from J, with 15 bases between. The CDR3 coding sequence is TGTGCCAGCAGCTACACTGCTAGAGTTCCCTACGAGCAGTACGTC. Translated: CASSYTARVPYEQYV.

The chain employs TRBV5-1 and TRBJ1-2, with D tentatively TRBD1 (5 bases). The CDR3 has 14 residues. Trimming shortened V by 3 bases and J by 3 bases, and 12 bases separated the two germline ends. Germline CDR1 reads SGHRS; CDR2 reads YFSETQ. The CDR3, as DNA: TGCGCCAGCAGCTCGACCCAGGGCCACTATGGCTACACCTTC. It is translated as CASSSTQGHYGYTF.